This paragraph covers one T cell receptor (beta chain) sequence. This sample stems from a study of blood T cell repertoires in COVID-19. In the study overall: The study drew acute and convalescent COVID-19 samples from the United States, Italy and Spain. PBMCs, B-cell-depleted T cells, or T cells were the source of the cDNA or gDNA that made up the material.

Authors' methods: Counts of nucleated cells, estimated from reference gene primer amplification, were obtained. Method: immunoSEQ multiplex PCR; TCRdb's copy keeps in-frame clones and lacks some. V and J calls and clone size are as listed in that table; D and trimming were resolved from the DNA. The data hold more than 90,000 clones, with about nine tenths observed a single time. The CDR3 loop spans 14 amino acids. Germline CDR1 MNHEY, CDR2 SVGAGI. The trim removed 4 bases at V and 3 bases at J, leaving 1 base unmatched. The clonotype comes from an older man who had recovered from COVID-19. The chain uses TRBV6-5 and TRBJ1-4; 8 nucleotides line up with TRBD1. Sequenced input: peripheral blood. CDR3 protein: CASSLQGANEKLFF. For the CDR3, the DNA is TGTGCCAGCAGTTTACAGGGGGCTAATGAAAAACTGTTTTTT.